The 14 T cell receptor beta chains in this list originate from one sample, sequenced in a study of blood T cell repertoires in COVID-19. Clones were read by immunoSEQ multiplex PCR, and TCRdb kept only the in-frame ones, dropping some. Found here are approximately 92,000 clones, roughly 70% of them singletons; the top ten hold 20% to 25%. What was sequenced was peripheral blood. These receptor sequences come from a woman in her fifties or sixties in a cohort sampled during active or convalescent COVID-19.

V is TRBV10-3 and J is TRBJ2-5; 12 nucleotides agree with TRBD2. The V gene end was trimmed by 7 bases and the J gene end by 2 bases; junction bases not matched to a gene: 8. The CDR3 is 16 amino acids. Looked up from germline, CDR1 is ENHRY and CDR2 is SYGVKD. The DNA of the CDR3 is TGTGCCATCAAACAGACCGGACTAGCGGGACAAGAGACCCAGTACTTC. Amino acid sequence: CAIKQTGLAGQETQYF.

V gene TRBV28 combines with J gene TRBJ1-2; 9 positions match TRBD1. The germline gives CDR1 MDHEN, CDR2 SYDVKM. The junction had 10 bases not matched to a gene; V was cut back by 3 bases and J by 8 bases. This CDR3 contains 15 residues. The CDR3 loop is CASSFPFTGGLGYTF. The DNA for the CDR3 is TGTGCCAGCAGTTTTCCCTTTACAGGGGGCTTGGGCTACACCTTC.

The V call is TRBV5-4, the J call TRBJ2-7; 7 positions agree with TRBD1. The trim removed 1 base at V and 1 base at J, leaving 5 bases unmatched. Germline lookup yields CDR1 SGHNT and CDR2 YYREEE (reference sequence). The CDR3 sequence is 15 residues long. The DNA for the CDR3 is TGTGCCAGCAGCTTGTCTTTACAGGGGTCCTACGAGCAGTACTTC. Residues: CASSLSLQGSYEQYF.

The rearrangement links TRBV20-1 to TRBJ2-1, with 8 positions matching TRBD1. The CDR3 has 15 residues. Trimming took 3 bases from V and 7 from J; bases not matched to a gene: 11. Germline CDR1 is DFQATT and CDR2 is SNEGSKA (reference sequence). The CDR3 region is CSASPRRDRWNEQFF. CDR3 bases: TGCAGTGCTAGTCCCCGCAGGGACAGGTGGAATGAGCAGTTCTTC.

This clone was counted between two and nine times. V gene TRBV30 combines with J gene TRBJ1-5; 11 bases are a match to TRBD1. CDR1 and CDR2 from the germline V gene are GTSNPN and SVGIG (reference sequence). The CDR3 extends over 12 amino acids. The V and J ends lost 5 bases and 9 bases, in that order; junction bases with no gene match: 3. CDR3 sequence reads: CAWGQGAWPQHF. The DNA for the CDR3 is TGTGCCTGGGGACAGGGGGCTTGGCCCCAGCATTTT.

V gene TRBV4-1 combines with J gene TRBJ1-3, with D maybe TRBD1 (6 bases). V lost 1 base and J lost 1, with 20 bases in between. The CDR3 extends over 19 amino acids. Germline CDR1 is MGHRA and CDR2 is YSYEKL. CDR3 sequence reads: CASSQGVSGGGPSGNTIYF. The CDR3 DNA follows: TGCGCCAGCAGCCAAGGAGTCAGTGGGGGGGGGCCTTCTGGAAACACCATATATTTT.

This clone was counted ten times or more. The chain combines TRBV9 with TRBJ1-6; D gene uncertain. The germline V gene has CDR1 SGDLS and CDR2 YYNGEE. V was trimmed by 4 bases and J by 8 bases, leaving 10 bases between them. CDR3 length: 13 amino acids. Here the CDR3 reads CASSLSSDSPLHF. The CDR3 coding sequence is TGTGCCAGCAGCCTCTCCAGTGATTCACCCCTCCACTTT.

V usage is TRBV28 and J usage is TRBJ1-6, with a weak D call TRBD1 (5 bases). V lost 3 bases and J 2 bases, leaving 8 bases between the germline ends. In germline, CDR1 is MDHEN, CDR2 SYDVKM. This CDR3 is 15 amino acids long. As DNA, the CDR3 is TGTGCCAGCAGTTTGAGACAGCCCTATAATTCACCCCTCCACTTT. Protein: CASSLRQPYNSPLHF.

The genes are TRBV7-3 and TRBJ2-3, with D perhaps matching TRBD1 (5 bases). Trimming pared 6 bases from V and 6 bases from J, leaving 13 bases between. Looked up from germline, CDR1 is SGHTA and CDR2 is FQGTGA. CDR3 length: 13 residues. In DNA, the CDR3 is TGTGCCAGCAGTAACCAGGGAAGCGATACGCAGTATTTT. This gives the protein CASSNQGSDTQYF.

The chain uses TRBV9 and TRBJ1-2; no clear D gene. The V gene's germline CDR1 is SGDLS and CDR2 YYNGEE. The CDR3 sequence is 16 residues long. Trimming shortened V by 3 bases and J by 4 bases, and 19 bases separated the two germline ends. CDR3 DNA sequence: TGTGCCAGCAGCGATGCGGGCCTTCATTTTGGCTATGGCTACACCTTC. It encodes CASSDAGLHFGYGYTF.

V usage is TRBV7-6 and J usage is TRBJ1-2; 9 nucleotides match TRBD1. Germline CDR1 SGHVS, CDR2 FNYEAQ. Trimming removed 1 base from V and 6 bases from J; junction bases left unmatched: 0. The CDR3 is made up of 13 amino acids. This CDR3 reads CASSLGQGDGYTF. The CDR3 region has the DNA TGTGCCAGCAGCTTAGGACAGGGGGATGGCTACACCTTC.

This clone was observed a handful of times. The CDR3 region is CASSVERQGVSPLHF. CDR3 DNA: TGTGCCAGCAGCGTAGAGCGGCAGGGGGTTTCACCCCTCCACTTT. This sequence joins TRBV9 and TRBJ1-6, with 7 positions matching TRBD1. CDR1 and CDR2 from the germline V gene are SGDLS and YYNGEE. The CDR3 spans 15 residues. J was trimmed by 9 bases and V by 0 bases; bases with no gene match: 6.

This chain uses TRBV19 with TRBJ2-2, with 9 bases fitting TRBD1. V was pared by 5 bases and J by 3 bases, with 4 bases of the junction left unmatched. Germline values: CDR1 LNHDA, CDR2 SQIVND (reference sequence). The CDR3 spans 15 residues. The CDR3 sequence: CASSPDRGDTGELFF. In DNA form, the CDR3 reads TGTGCCAGTAGTCCCGACAGGGGGGACACCGGGGAGCTGTTTTTT.

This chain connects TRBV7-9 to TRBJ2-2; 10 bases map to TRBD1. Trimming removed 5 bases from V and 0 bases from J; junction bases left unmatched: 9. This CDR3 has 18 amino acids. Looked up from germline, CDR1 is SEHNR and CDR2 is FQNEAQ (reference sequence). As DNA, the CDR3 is TGTGCCAGCAGCCAACGGGACAGGGGACCGACGAACACCGGGGAGCTGTTTTTT. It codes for CASSQRDRGPTNTGELFF.